This T cell receptor beta chain is drawn from a study of T cell responses to AZD1222 COVID-19 vaccine. Study details: Some second doses came at about 4 weeks and others at about 12 weeks; these were pooled.

The CDR3 extends over 16 amino acids. V dropped 1 base and J dropped 1 base, with 12 bases sitting between them. Germline-derived CDR1 and CDR2 are SGHVS and FNYEAQ. Clones were read by immunoSEQ multiplex PCR, and TCRdb kept only the in-frame ones, dropping some. The repertoire holds about 92,000 clones, with 85% to 90% as singletons. About this clone itself: Antigen unknown.

Study conclusions and caveats: There were vaccine-associated CD4 TCRs across spike, dominant at 160-218 and 743-854.

The V gene is TRBV7-6, the J gene TRBJ2-3; TRBD1 or TRBD2 may be the D gene (5 bases each). The clonotype was recovered from an adult in good health. Sample: peripheral blood, taken on day 0 of AZD1222 vaccination. The CDR3 loop is CASSLGAGRGTDTQYF. DNA for the CDR3: TGTGCCAGCAGCTTAGGCGCAGGGCGGGGCACAGATACGCAGTATTTT.